The T cell receptor (beta chain) under discussion was sequenced for a study of glioma-infiltrating T cells. Overall study context: Before surgery, glioma patients received dexamethasone for at most six days.

Looked up from germline, CDR1 is SGHAT and CDR2 is FQNNGV. Trimming took off 0 bases at V and 7 bases at J, with 7 bases between the two ends. The CDR3 extends over 13 amino acids. The iRepertoire nested amplicon-rescue multiplex PCR amplified TCR alpha and beta CDR3s from RNA. Via MiXCR, TCRdb re-called the multiplex PCR reads, giving one row per CDR3 protein. In the table there are about 410,000 distinct CDR3 sequences, about two fifths of which are singletons. Sequences were obtained from glioma tissue, nonneoplastic brain tissue, or PBMCs (not recorded which). The V gene is TRBV11-2, the J gene TRBJ1-5, with D unresolved. The TCR comes from a human donor with low-grade glioma or glioblastoma, undergoing nonglioma brain surgery, or in good health (not recorded which). The CDR3 loop is CASSLEPHQPQHF. CDR3 bases: TGTGCCAGCAGCTTAGAACCCCACCAGCCCCAGCATTTT.